The 30 T cell receptor beta chains below come from one sample, sequenced in a study of tumor-infiltrating lymphocytes in localized non-small cell lung cancer. Method: immunoSEQ multiplex PCR; TCRdb's copy keeps in-frame clones and lacks some. The profile shows thousands of clones, around 74% of them singletons. The specimen was lung tumor tissue. The receptors stem from a human donor with non-small cell lung cancer.

In this sample, this clone turned up a few times. This CDR3 is CASTPWTGGLYGYTF. The CDR3 nucleotides read TGTGCCAGCACCCCCTGGACAGGTGGACTCTATGGCTACACCTTC. This sequence joins TRBV6-1 and TRBJ1-2; the match to TRBD1 covers 7 bases. The germline CDR1 and CDR2 sequences are MNHNS and SASEGT. The length of the CDR3 is 15 residues. Trimming removed 7 bases from V and 4 bases from J; junction bases left unmatched: 12.

The chain employs TRBV30 and TRBJ1-2; 9 positions match TRBD1. Germline trimming cut 4 bases from V and 6 bases from J; bases unmatched to any gene: 12. CDR1 is GTSNPN, CDR2 SVGIG, per germline (reference sequence). The CDR3 loop spans 15 amino acids. The chain's CDR3 is CAWTRITGGGDGYTF. The CDR3 DNA follows: TGTGCCTGGACCCGAATTACAGGGGGCGGGGATGGCTACACCTTC. Combining the CDR3 with reference TRBV30 and TRBJ1-2 gives the whole variable domain SQTIHQWPATLVQPVGSPLSLECTVEGTSNPNLYWYRQAAGRGLQLLFYSVGIGQISSEVPQNLSASRPQDRQFILSSKKLLLSDSGFYLCAWTRITGGGDGYTFGSGTRLTVV.

J is TRBJ1-5 and V is TRBV2, with D hard to call. Trimming stripped 5 bases from V and 4 bases from J, with 9 bases between. The germline CDR1 and CDR2 sequences are SNHLY and FYNNEI. This CDR3 is 13 amino acids long. CDR3 region: CASSQYLNQPQHF. For the CDR3, the DNA is TGTGCCAGCAGTCAATATCTAAATCAGCCCCAGCATTTT.

The chain joins TRBV19 to TRBJ2-7, with 9 bases identical to TRBD1. The germline gives CDR1 LNHDA, CDR2 SQIVND (reference sequence). The CDR3 is 15 residues long. Trimming cost V 5 bases and J 1 base; bases outside gene matches: 6. This chain's CDR3 is CASSGPGQGSYEQYF. As DNA, the CDR3 is TGTGCCAGTAGTGGGCCGGGACAGGGATCCTACGAGCAGTACTTC.

The chain is built from TRBV21-1 and TRBJ2-5. TRBV21-1 corresponds to a pseudogene. The CDR3 is made up of 15 amino acids. The CDR3 DNA is TGTGCCAGCAGCGGACCGGGACGGCCCCAGGAGACCCAGTACTTC. Translation gives CASSGPGRPQETQYF.

The chain employs TRBV29-1 and TRBJ1-1, with no clear D. V dropped 7 bases and J dropped 1 base, with 16 bases sitting between them. Germline V gene lookup returns CDR1 SQVTM and CDR2 ANQGSEA. CDR3 length: 14 residues. CDR3 loop: CSAHLTIPNTEAFF. The CDR3 nucleotides read TGCAGCGCCCATTTGACAATTCCGAACACTGAAGCTTTCTTT. Supplemented by reference TRBV29-1 and TRBJ1-1, the full variable domain reads SAVISQKPSRDICQRGTSLTIQCQVDSQVTMMFWYRQQPGQSLTLIATANQGSEATYESGFVIDKFPISRPNLTFSTLTVSNMSPEDSSIYLCSAHLTIPNTEAFFGQGTRLTVV.

V gene TRBV2 combines with J gene TRBJ1-5, with a weak D call TRBD1 (5 bases). Germline CDR1 SNHLY, CDR2 FYNNEI. The CDR3 is 15 amino acids. Trimming cost V 2 bases and J 4 bases, with 12 bases left between them. CDR3 bases: TGTGCCAGCAGTGAAAAAGGGACGGGGAATCAGCCCCAGCATTTT. This sequence encodes CASSEKGTGNQPQHF. Combining the CDR3 with reference TRBV2 and TRBJ1-5 gives the whole variable domain EPEVTQTPSHQVTQMGQEVILRCVPISNHLYFYWYRQILGQKVEFLVSFYNNEISEKSEIFDDQFSVERPDGSNFTLKIRSTKLEDSAMYFCASSEKGTGNQPQHFGDGTRLSIL.

The genes are TRBV5-1 and TRBJ1-2, with 9 bases lining up with TRBD1. In germline, CDR1 is SGHRS, CDR2 YFSETQ. The V segment lost 5 bases and the J segment 9 bases; nucleotides outside the gene matches: 8. CDR3 size: 13 residues. The CDR3 bases are TGCGCCAGCAGACCCACGGGACAGGGCAGCTACACCTTC. Its protein is CASRPTGQGSYTF.

The V gene is TRBV4-3, the J gene TRBJ2-7; unclear D gene. The germline V and J ends were trimmed by 0 bases and 2 bases, with 5 bases remaining between them. From germline, CDR1 is LGHNA and CDR2 YSLEER. CDR3 length: 13 amino acids. Here the CDR3 reads CASSQEVAYEQYF. The CDR3 DNA is TGCGCCAGCAGCCAAGAGGTAGCCTACGAGCAGTACTTC.

The genes are TRBV5-1 and TRBJ1-1, with TRBD1 identical over 10 bases. CDR3 length equals 16 residues. Germline V CDR1 and CDR2: SGHRS, YFSETQ. Losses at the gene ends were 3 bases for V and 0 bases for J; bases not matched to a gene: 5. Here the CDR3 reads CASSYRQGAMNTEAFF. The CDR3 DNA reads as TGCGCCAGCAGCTATAGACAGGGGGCGATGAACACTGAAGCTTTCTTT.

The chain employs TRBV29-1 and TRBJ2-1, with D perhaps matching TRBD1 (6 bases). Germline V gene sequence: CDR1 SQVTM, CDR2 ANQGSEA. This CDR3 spans 12 amino acids. Trimming removed 7 bases from V and 3 bases from J, with 10 bases in between. Here the CDR3 reads CSAKDSYNEQFF. The CDR3, as DNA: TGCAGCGCTAAGGACAGCTACAATGAGCAGTTCTTC.

This clone was seen a single time. The chain has TRBV9 and TRBJ1-1; D is unclear. This CDR3 contains 13 residues. In germline, CDR1 is SGDLS, CDR2 YYNGEE. V shed 3 bases and J shed 7 bases, with 13 bases lying between them. The CDR3 region has the DNA TGTGCCAGCAGCGGAATGGACGGGGATGAAGCTTTCTTT. Amino acids: CASSGMDGDEAFF.

This chain joins TRBV12-2 and TRBJ2-6; the table's D call, TRBD1, has no DNA check behind it. TRBV12-2 is marked as a pseudogene. This CDR3 spans 16 amino acids. CDR3 DNA sequence: TGTGCAAGTCGCACCGAGTACAGGTCTGGGGCCAACGTCCTGACTTTC. Translation gives CASRTEYRSGANVLTF.

The chain combines TRBV25-1 with TRBJ1-2; no firm D call. V lost 7 bases and J 7 bases, leaving 13 bases between the germline ends. Per the germline V gene, CDR1 is MGHDK and CDR2 is SYGVNS. The CDR3 totals 12 residues. The CDR3, as DNA: TGTGCCAGCACGGGGAGCTTCGGTGGCTACACCTTC. Amino acid sequence: CASTGSFGGYTF.

The chain couples TRBV10-2 to TRBJ1-5; D gene ambiguous. CDR3 length equals 13 residues. Germline values: CDR1 WSHSY, CDR2 SAAADI. V lost 6 bases to trimming and J lost 3 bases, with 9 bases between them. In DNA form, the CDR3 reads TGCGCCAGCAGCGCCCGGGACAATCAGCCCCAGCATTTT. It is translated as CASSARDNQPQHF.

This chain links TRBV11-3 with TRBJ2-1; 8 nucleotides line up with TRBD1. The germline gives CDR1 SGHNT, CDR2 YENEEA. J was trimmed by 10 bases and V by 2 bases; bases with no gene match: 7. The CDR3 covers 14 residues. As DNA, the CDR3 is TGTGCCAGCAGCTTAAATCAGGGGGCAACGGAGCAGTTCTTC. Translation gives CASSLNQGATEQFF.

The DNA for the CDR3 is TGTGCCAGCAGTGTCGCAGGGTGGGATGAAAAACTGTTTTTT. It specifies CASSVAGWDEKLFF. The genes are TRBV6-1 and TRBJ1-4, with TRBD1 as a possible D gene (5 bases). Trimming stripped 4 bases from V and 6 bases from J, with 12 bases between. Germline lookup yields CDR1 MNHNS and CDR2 SASEGT. The CDR3 covers 14 residues.

J is TRBJ1-1 and V is TRBV28; possibly TRBD1 for D (6 bases). Germline CDR1 and CDR2: MDHEN and SYDVKM. V lost 5 bases and J lost 3, with 16 bases in between. The CDR3 totals 15 residues. The chain's CDR3 is CASSHAGGAYTEAFF. The CDR3, as DNA: TGTGCCAGCAGTCACGCCGGGGGGGCTTACACTGAAGCTTTCTTT.

The chain is built from TRBV4-1 and TRBJ2-7, with 10 bases identical to TRBD1. V gave up 4 bases and J gave up 6 bases; unmatched junction bases: 9. Germline-derived CDR1 and CDR2 are MGHRA and YSYEKL. There are 15 residues in the CDR3. The CDR3 DNA is TGCGCCAGCAGCCGTCGAGACAGGGGGCTAGGCGAGCAGTACTTC. It codes for CASSRRDRGLGEQYF.

The count of this clone is one. The V gene is TRBV4-1, the J gene TRBJ1-4; 9 bases map to TRBD1. Germline CDR1 is MGHRA and CDR2 is YSYEKL. The CDR3 sequence is 13 residues long. The ends lost 7 bases at V and 7 bases at J; junction bases unmatched: 4. The CDR3 bases are TGCGCCAGCAAGGGACAGGGTCCTGAAAAACTGTTTTTT. Translated, it gives CASKGQGPEKLFF.

The rearrangement uses TRBV30 and TRBJ1-1; 8 nucleotides agree with TRBD1. Germline assignment: CDR1 GTSNPN and CDR2 SVGIG (reference sequence). Trimming removed 0 bases from V and 6 bases from J; junction bases left unmatched: 3. The CDR3 spans 13 residues. The CDR3 coding sequence is TGTGCCTGGAGTGTAGGACAGGGATCTGAAGCTTTCTTT. Its protein is CAWSVGQGSEAFF.

This chain links TRBV18 with TRBJ1-1; no clear D gene. Germline V gene lookup returns CDR1 KGHSH and CDR2 LQKENI. Deletions cut 2 bases from V and 10 bases from J, with 11 bases between. CDR3 length equals 12 residues. The CDR3, as DNA: TGTGCCAGCTCACCAATGCGTGGGCCAGCTTTCTTT. Its translation: CASSPMRGPAFF.

The gene calls are TRBV6-1 and TRBJ1-6, with 7 bases matching TRBD1. Germline V CDR1 and CDR2: MNHNS, SASEGT. Losses at the gene ends were 3 bases for V and 8 bases for J; bases not matched to a gene: 4. The CDR3 is 14 amino acids. The CDR3 DNA sequence: TGTGCCAGCAGTGAGGGGGACAGATATTCACCCCTCCACTTT. Amino acids: CASSEGDRYSPLHF.

J is TRBJ2-7 and V is TRBV7-9; 9 nucleotides align to TRBD1. In germline, CDR1 is SEHNR, CDR2 FQNEAQ (reference sequence). CDR3 length equals 15 residues. V was pared by 3 bases and J by 2 bases, with 5 bases of the junction left unmatched. CDR3 in DNA: TGTGCCAGCAGCTTCCGGACAGGGGACGCCTACGAGCAGTACTTC. Its translation: CASSFRTGDAYEQYF.

This chain joins TRBV7-2 and TRBJ2-7; D remains unclear. Trimming cost V 1 base and J 3 bases, with 7 bases left between them. The CDR3 consists of 13 residues. Germline loops: CDR1 SGHTA, CDR2 FQGNSA. This CDR3 reads CASSLVSNYEQYF. CDR3 sequence (DNA): TGTGCCAGCAGCTTAGTGTCCAACTACGAGCAGTACTTC.

This chain uses TRBV27 with TRBJ1-1, with 7 bases matching TRBD1. V was pared by 6 bases and J by 5 bases, with 9 bases of the junction left unmatched. CDR1 is MNHEY and CDR2 is SMNVEV in the germline V gene (reference sequence). The CDR3 has 14 residues. The CDR3 bases are TGTGCCAGCAGAGTAGGGGGCATAGGAACTGAAGCTTTCTTT. Residues: CASRVGGIGTEAFF.

This chain connects TRBV19 to TRBJ2-2; 15 bases are a match to TRBD2. The length of the CDR3 is 18 residues. Germline V gene data show CDR1 as LNHDA and CDR2 as SQIVND (reference sequence). Trimming at V came to 7 bases and at J to 2 bases, leaving 8 bases not matched to a gene. The CDR3 loop reads CASTPRGLAGGNTGELFF. The DNA for the CDR3 is TGTGCCAGTACCCCAAGGGGACTAGCGGGAGGTAACACCGGGGAGCTGTTTTTT.

Details on this clone: At one of its ends the junction is not consistent with the germline gene, which may arise from a read error. The chain joins TRBV4-1 to TRBJ1-3; D call uncertain. CDR1 is MGHRA and CDR2 is YSYEKL in the germline V gene. This CDR3 spans 13 amino acids. The CDR3 DNA follows: TGCGCCAGCAGCCAAAGTCCGGGAAACACTATATATTTT. Its translation: CASSQSPGNTIYF.

Comment on this clone: This same CDR3 is encoded by further DNA sequences in the sample. V usage is TRBV5-1 and J usage is TRBJ2-2, with TRBD1 as a possible D gene (5 bases). CDR1 is SGHRS, CDR2 YFSETQ, per germline. This CDR3 spans 14 amino acids. Trimming cost V 4 bases and J 2 bases, with 9 bases left between them. The CDR3 DNA reads TGCGCCAGCAGCGACAGCGCTAACACCGGGGAGCTGTTTTTT. This encodes CASSDSANTGELFF.

The J gene is TRBJ2-7, the V gene TRBV7-8; D is unresolved. The germline gives CDR1 SGHVS, CDR2 FQNEAQ. Trimming took 2 bases from V and 1 from J, leaving 0 bases between them. The CDR3 covers 11 residues. CDR3 region: CASSLSYEQYF. CDR3 bases: TGTGCCAGCAGCTTATCCTACGAGCAGTACTTC.